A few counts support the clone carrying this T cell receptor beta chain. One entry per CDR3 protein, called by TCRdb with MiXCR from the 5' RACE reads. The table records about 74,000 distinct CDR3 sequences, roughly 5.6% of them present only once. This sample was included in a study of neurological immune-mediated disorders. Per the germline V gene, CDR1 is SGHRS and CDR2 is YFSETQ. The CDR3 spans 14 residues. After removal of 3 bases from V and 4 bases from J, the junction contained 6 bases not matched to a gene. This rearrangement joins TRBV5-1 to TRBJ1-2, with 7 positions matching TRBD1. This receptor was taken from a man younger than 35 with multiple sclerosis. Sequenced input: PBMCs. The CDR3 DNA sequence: TGCGCCAGCAGCTCCGCCGGGACAGTCTATGGCTACACCTTC. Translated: CASSSAGTVYGYTF.